Presented here are 16 T cell receptor beta chains from one specimen sequenced in a study of cytotoxic CD8 clonotypes in ibrutinib-treated CLL. Libraries were prepared by immunoSEQ multiplex PCR; TCRdb keeps only in-frame clonotypes and omits some of them. The sample lists 160,000 or so clones, about four fifths occurring once. The source material was PBMCs, sampled after 24 months of ibrutinib treatment. The source of these receptors is a human donor with chronic lymphocytic leukemia.

V is TRBV5-1 and J is TRBJ1-2, with TRBD1 as a possible D gene (5 bases). Trimming removed 4 bases at V and 5 bases at J, with 15 bases between. The CDR3 is made up of 14 amino acids. CDR1 and CDR2 from the germline V gene are SGHRS and YFSETQ. The CDR3: CASSAGRMGYGYTF. The DNA of the CDR3 is TGCGCCAGCAGCGCGGGACGGATGGGATATGGCTACACCTTC.

The chain is built from TRBV6-5 and TRBJ1-1; D is unclear. Trimming pared 6 bases from V and 1 base from J, leaving 9 bases between. CDR3 length: 13 residues. Germline CDR1 and CDR2: MNHEY and SVGAGI. DNA of the CDR3: TGTGCCAGCAGGGGGATTCGGAACACTGAAGCTTTCTTT. Protein: CASRGIRNTEAFF.

The rearrangement joins TRBV6-5 to TRBJ1-2; D uncertain. The V gene's germline CDR1 is MNHEY and CDR2 SVGAGI. This CDR3 is 12 amino acids long. Deletions cut 6 bases from V and 5 bases from J, with 10 bases between. The CDR3 loop reads CASSRGGYGYTF. Written as DNA, the CDR3 is TGTGCCAGCAGCCGGGGTGGATATGGCTACACCTTC.

This sequence joins TRBV19 and TRBJ1-1; 8 bases map to TRBD1. This CDR3 contains 14 residues. The germline V gene has CDR1 LNHDA and CDR2 SQIVND (reference sequence). After removal of 5 bases from V and 5 bases from J, the junction contained 7 bases not matched to a gene. CDR3 coding DNA: TGTGCCAGTAGTGTCACAGGGGGGCGTACTGAAGCTTTCTTT. It encodes CASSVTGGRTEAFF.

V usage is TRBV7-2 and J usage is TRBJ1-1; D call uncertain. Germline V gives CDR1 SGHTA, CDR2 FQGNSA. With 3 bases removed from V and 1 base from J, the gap between germline ends came to 6 bases. CDR3 length: 13 amino acids. CDR3 protein: CASSFLPNTEAFF. Here the CDR3 DNA reads TGTGCCAGCAGCTTCCTTCCGAACACTGAAGCTTTCTTT.

The chain employs TRBV10-1 and TRBJ2-7; D is perhaps TRBD1 (5 bases). This CDR3 region has 14 residues. V shed 7 bases and J shed 5 bases, with 18 bases lying between them. The germline V gene has CDR1 WNHNN and CDR2 SYGVQD (reference sequence). The DNA for the CDR3 is TGCGCCAGCACTCCAGGCAGGGCCAGCAACGAGCAGTACTTC. This sequence encodes CASTPGRASNEQYF.

This clone was found a few times. The J gene is TRBJ1-5, the V gene TRBV19; the D gene is possibly TRBD1 (6 bases). Germline-derived CDR1 and CDR2 are LNHDA and SQIVND (reference sequence). The CDR3 spans 16 residues. V lost 3 bases, J lost 5 bases, and 17 bases lay in between. The CDR3 DNA is TGTGCCAGTAGTATCCGAGGACAGATGATCGATCAGCCCCAGCATTTT. This translates into CASSIRGQMIDQPQHF.

J is TRBJ1-1 and V is TRBV30; the D is unclear. The germline gives CDR1 GTSNPN, CDR2 SVGIG (reference sequence). The CDR3 has 13 amino acids. Trimming left V 7 bases short and J 10 bases short, with 22 bases between. Here the CDR3 reads CASQTGGIGGAFF. The CDR3 bases are TGTGCCTCCCAGACGGGCGGGATTGGTGGAGCTTTCTTT.

The rearrangement links TRBV6-6 to TRBJ1-2; 9 nucleotides line up with TRBD1. J was trimmed by 3 bases and V by 6 bases; bases with no gene match: 5. CDR1 is MNHNY, CDR2 SVGAGI, per germline (reference sequence). This CDR3 contains 14 residues. The CDR3 DNA reads TGTGCCAGCAGCCGGACAGGGGATGACTATGGCTACACCTTC. This codes for CASSRTGDDYGYTF.

V usage is TRBV5-4 and J usage is TRBJ2-1; D may be TRBD2 (7 bases). CDR3 length equals 16 residues. V lost 4 bases to trimming and J lost 7 bases, with 21 bases between them. Germline CDR1 and CDR2: SGHNT and YYREEE (reference sequence). The DNA of the CDR3 is TGTGCCAGCAGCCGCCCGGTGGCGGGGGCTAGTAATGAGCAGTTCTTC. This sequence encodes CASSRPVAGASNEQFF.

This chain links TRBV6-5 with TRBJ1-1; 7 bases map to TRBD1. Trimming removed 2 bases from V and 10 bases from J; junction bases left unmatched: 1. Germline V lookup: CDR1 MNHEY, CDR2 SVGAGI. This CDR3 has 11 residues. The CDR3 DNA sequence: TGTGCCAGCAGTTACAGGGGGCGAGCTTTCTTT. This sequence encodes CASSYRGRAFF.

The genes are TRBV7-2 and TRBJ1-3, with D possibly TRBD1 on 5 matching bases. Germline V lookup: CDR1 SGHTA, CDR2 FQGNSA. Deletions cut 8 bases from V and 5 bases from J, with 22 bases between. The CDR3 consists of 16 residues. The CDR3 DNA is TGTGCCAGCGACATGGGGCCCGGAAAAGGAAGAAACACCATATATTTT. Protein sequence: CASDMGPGKGRNTIYF. The variable domain in full, with the rest retrieved from reference TRBV7-2 and TRBJ1-3, is GAGVSQSPSNKVTEKGKDVELRCDPISGHTALYWYRQSLGQGLEFLIYFQGNSAPDKSGLPSDRFSAERTGGSVSTLTIQRTQQEDSAVYLCASDMGPGKGRNTIYFGEGSWLTVV.

The chain links TRBV11-2 to TRBJ2-5; unclear D gene. Trimming removed 0 bases from V and 4 bases from J, with 9 bases in between. The CDR3 is 14 amino acids. From germline, CDR1 is SGHAT and CDR2 FQNNGV. Here the CDR3 DNA reads TGTGCCAGCAGCTTAGAACGGGTTATAGAGACCCAGTACTTC. This gives the protein CASSLERVIETQYF.

The V and J genes are TRBV6-1 and TRBJ1-2; D remains ambiguous. The CDR3 length is 16 residues. Per the germline V gene, CDR1 is MNHNS and CDR2 is SASEGT. The germline V and J ends were trimmed by 1 base and 8 bases, with 20 bases remaining between them. Here the CDR3 reads CASSEGHSTLVSGYTF. CDR3 nucleotides: TGTGCCAGCAGTGAAGGGCACAGTACCTTGGTTTCGGGCTACACCTTC.

The chain has TRBV5-3 and TRBJ1-4; maybe TRBD1 (6 bases). TRBV5-3 is an ORF for which the function is uncertain. The CDR3 length is 18 residues. V gave up 4 bases and J gave up 0 bases, with 19 bases separating them. The CDR3 bases are TGTGCCAGAAGCCTATGGACAGAAACACCCACAACTAATGAAAAACTGTTTTTT. Translation gives CARSLWTETPTTNEKLFF.

The chain links TRBV18 to TRBJ2-7; D is uncertain. Trimming took 2 bases from V and 3 from J, leaving 14 bases between them. Germline V lookup: CDR1 KGHSH, CDR2 LQKENI. The CDR3 contains 15 residues. Here the CDR3 DNA reads TGTGCCAGCTCACCATCGGCCGGACGATTCTACGAGCAGTACTTC. It is translated as CASSPSAGRFYEQYF.